Listed below are T cell receptor beta chains from one sample, sequenced in a study of T cells in Graves' hyperthyroidism and ophthalmopathy. TCRdb analysed the multiplex PCR reads with MiXCR anew, one entry per CDR3 protein. The data show about 110,000 distinct CDR3 sequences, about 16% seen once. Input material: blood. The receptors were gathered from a woman in her forties or fifties with Graves' hyperthyroidism. CDR3s leave out the opening cysteine and the closing phenylalanine or tryptophan. Fields, in order: V gene, D gene, CDR3 length, J gene, clone size, CDR3 protein. The D gene is left open where the match is weak. Clone size is not always given. Where it is, it says once, few, many or a class for expanded clones.

TRBV11-1	.	11	TRBJ2-5	.	ASSLYAQETQY
TRBV28	TRBD1	12	TRBJ1-3	many	ASSTQGAGNTIY
TRBV28	.	14	TRBJ2-3	many	ASSPPPGPSTDTQY
TRBV5-1	.	12	TRBJ1-1	.	ASSAGTLNTEAF
TRBV20-1	.	11	TRBJ1-2	.	SARGTENYGYT
TRBV18	TRBD1	14	TRBJ2-2	.	TSSPRDRWPTGELF
TRBV30	.	11	TRBJ2-1	many	AWSDPYYNEQF
TRBV4-2	TRBD2	12	TRBJ2-1	many	ASSQGLVGNEQF
TRBV7-9	.	11	TRBJ2-3	many	ASSSDLTDTQY
TRBV6-1	.	12	TRBJ1-1	many	ASSPPRVNTEAF
TRBV20-1	.	10	TRBJ2-7	.	SARKAQYEQY
TRBV5-5	TRBD1	13	TRBJ2-1	many	ASSLGGQGGNEQF
TRBV6-1	.	14	TRBJ2-2	many	ASSVQWTLSDGELF
TRBV25-1	.	12	TRBJ2-3	.	ASSEVDLTDTQY
TRBV19	.	11	TRBJ1-6	many	ASSRTDDSPLH
TRBV7-9	.	11	TRBJ2-7	many	ASQSPRNYEQY
TRBV7-2	.	14	TRBJ1-2	many	ASSYSTGTYNYGYT
TRBV20-1	TRBD1	12	TRBJ2-7	many	SARPGTGHDEQY
TRBV9	.	11	TRBJ2-1	.	ASSVGDYNEQF
TRBV27	.	10	TRBJ2-5	.	ASGFIKETQY
TRBV2	TRBD2	14	TRBJ2-3	.	ASRAGLVGLTDTQY
TRBV30	.	13	TRBJ2-7	many	AWSPLGSGDYEQY
TRBV10-3	TRBD1	12	TRBJ1-2	few	AISESTGGDGYT
TRBV6-2/TRBV6-3	TRBD1	11	TRBJ2-1	.	ASKGQENNEQF
TRBV6-2/TRBV6-3	.	11	TRBJ2-1	many	ASRKQFYNEQF